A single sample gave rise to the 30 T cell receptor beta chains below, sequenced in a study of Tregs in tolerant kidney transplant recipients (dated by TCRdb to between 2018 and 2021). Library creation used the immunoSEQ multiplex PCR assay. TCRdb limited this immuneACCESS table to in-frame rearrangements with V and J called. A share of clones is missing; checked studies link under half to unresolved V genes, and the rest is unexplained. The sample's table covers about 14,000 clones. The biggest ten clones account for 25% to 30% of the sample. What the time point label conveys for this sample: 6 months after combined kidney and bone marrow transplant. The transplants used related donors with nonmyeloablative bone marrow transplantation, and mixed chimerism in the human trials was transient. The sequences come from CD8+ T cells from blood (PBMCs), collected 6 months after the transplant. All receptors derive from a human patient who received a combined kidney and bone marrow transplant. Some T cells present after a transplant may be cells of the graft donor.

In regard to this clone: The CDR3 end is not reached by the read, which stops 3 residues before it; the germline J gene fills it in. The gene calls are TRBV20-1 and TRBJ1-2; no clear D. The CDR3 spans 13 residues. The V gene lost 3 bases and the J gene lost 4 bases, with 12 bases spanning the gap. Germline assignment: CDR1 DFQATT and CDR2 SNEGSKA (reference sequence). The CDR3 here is CSASRGDRYGYTF. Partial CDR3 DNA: TGCAGTGCTAGTCGGGGAGATCGCTATGGC.

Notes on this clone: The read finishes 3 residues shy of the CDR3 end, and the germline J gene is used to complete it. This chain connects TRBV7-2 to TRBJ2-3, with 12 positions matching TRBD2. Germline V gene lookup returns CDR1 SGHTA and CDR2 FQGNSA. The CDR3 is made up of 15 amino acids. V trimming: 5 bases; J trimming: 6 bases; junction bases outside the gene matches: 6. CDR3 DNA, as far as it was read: TGTGCCAGCAGCCTTACTAGCGGGAGGTGGGATACG. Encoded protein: CASSLTSGRWDT. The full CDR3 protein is CASSLTSGRWDTQYF.

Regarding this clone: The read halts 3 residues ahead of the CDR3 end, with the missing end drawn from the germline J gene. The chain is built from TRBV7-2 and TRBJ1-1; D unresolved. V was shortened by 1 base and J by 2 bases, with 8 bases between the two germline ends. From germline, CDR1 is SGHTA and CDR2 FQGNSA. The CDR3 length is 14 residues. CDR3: CASSLVGPNTEAFF. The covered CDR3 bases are TGTGCCAGCAGCTTAGTTGGCCCAAACACTGAA.

CDR3 DNA (partial): TGTGCCAGCAGCAGGGGTCAGGACCACAATCAGCCC. Translated, it gives CASSRGQDHNQP. Given in full, the CDR3 is CASSRGQDHNQPQHF. This sequence joins TRBV28 and TRBJ1-5; TRBD1 is a possible D gene (6 bases). The DNA ends 3 residues before the CDR3 does, and the rest of the CDR3 is filled in from the germline J gene. The germline V gene encodes CDR1 MDHEN and CDR2 SYDVKM. V shed 6 bases and J shed 3 bases, with 15 bases lying between them. The CDR3 sequence is 15 residues long.

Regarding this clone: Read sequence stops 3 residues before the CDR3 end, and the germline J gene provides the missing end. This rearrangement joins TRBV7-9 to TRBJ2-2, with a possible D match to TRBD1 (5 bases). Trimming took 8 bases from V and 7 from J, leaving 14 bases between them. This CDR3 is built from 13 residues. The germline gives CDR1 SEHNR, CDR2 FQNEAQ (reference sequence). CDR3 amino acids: CASRQGFHGELFF. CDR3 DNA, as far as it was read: TGTGCCAGCCGTCAGGGTTTTCACGGGGAG.

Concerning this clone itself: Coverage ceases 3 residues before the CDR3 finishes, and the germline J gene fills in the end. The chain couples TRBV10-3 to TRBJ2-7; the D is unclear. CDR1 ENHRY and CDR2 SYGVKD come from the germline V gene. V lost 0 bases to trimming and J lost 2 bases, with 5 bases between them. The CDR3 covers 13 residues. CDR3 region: CAISESSAYEQYF. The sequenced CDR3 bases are TGTGCCATCAGTGAGTCATCGGCCTACGAG.

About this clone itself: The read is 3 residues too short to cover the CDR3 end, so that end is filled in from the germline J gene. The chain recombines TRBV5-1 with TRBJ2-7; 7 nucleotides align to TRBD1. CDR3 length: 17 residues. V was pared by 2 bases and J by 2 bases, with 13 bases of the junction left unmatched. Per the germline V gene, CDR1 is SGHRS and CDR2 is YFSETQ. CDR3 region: CASSFHPRQGLTYEQYF. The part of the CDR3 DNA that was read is TGCGCCAGCAGCTTCCACCCACGACAGGGCCTCACCTACGAG. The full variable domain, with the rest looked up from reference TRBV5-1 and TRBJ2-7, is KAGVTQTPRYLIKTRGQQVTLSCSPISGHRSVSWYQQTPGQGLQFLFEYFSETQRNKGNFPGRFSGRQFSNSRSEMNVSTLELGDSALYLCASSFHPRQGLTYEQYFGPGTRLTVT.

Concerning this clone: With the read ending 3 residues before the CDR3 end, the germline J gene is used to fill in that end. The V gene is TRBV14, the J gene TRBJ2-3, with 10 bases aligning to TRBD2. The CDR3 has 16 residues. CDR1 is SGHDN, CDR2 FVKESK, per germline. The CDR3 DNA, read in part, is TGTGCCAGCAGCCACCGGGCTAGCGGGAGTAGGGGGACG. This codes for CASSHRASGSRGT. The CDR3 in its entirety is CASSHRASGSRGTQYF.

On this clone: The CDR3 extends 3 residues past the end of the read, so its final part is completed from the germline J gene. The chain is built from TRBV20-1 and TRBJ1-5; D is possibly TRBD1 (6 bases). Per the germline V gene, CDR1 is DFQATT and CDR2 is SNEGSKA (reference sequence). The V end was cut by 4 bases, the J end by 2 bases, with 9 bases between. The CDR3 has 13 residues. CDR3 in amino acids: CSATGVGNQPQHF. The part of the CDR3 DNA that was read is TGCAGTGCTACAGGGGTCGGCAATCAGCCC.

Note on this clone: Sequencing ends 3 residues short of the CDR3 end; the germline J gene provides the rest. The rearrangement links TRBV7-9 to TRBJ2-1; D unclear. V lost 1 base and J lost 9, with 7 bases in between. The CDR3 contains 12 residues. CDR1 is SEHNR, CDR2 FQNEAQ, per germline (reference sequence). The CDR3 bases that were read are TGTGCCAGCAGCTTAGATGTCGTTGAG. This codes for CASSLDVVE. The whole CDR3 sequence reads CASSLDVVEQFF.

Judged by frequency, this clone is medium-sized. The covered CDR3 bases are TGTGCCATCGGCGGGGGGTACAATGAG. Protein sequence: CAIGGGYNE. The whole CDR3 protein reads CAIGGGYNEQFF. V is TRBV10-3 and J is TRBJ2-1; 8 positions match TRBD2. The sequence runs out 3 residues before the end of the CDR3; the remainder is reconstructed from the germline J gene. Trimming took 8 bases from V and 4 from J; bases not matched to a gene: 1. Germline CDR1 ENHRY, CDR2 SYGVKD. This CDR3 has 12 amino acids.

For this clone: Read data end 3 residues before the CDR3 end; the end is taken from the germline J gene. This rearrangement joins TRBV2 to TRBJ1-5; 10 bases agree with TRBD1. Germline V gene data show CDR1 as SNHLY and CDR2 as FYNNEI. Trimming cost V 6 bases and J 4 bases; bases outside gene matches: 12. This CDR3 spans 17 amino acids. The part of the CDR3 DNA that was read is TGTGCCAGCAGCGACTTCGGGACAGGGGCACTAAATCAGCCC. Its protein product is CASSDFGTGALNQP. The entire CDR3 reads CASSDFGTGALNQPQHF.

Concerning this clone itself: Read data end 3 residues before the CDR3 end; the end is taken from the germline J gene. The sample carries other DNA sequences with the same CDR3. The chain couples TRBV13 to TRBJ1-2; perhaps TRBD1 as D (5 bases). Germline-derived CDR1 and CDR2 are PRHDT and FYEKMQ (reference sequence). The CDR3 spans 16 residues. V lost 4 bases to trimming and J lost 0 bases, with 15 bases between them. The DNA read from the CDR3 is TGTGCCAGCAGCTCTGACCTGACAGTTTCTAACTATGGC. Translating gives CASSSDLTVSNYG. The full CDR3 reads CASSSDLTVSNYGYTF.

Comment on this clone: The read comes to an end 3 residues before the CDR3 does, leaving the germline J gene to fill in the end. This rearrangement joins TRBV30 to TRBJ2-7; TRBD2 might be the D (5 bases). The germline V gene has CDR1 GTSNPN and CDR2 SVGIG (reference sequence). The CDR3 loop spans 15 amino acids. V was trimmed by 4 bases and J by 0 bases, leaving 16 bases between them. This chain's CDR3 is CAWTGLGRSSYEQYF. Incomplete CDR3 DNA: TGTGCCTGGACCGGACTGGGTCGGAGCTCCTACGAG.

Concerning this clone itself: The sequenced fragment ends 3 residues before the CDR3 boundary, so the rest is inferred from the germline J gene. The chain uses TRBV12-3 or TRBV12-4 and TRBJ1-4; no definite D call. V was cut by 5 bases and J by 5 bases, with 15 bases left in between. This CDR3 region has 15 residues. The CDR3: CASSPPEASNEKLFF. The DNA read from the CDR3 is TGTGCCAGCAGTCCCCCAGAGGCCTCAAATGAAAAA.

The CDR3 DNA, read in part, is TGCAGTGCTAATCCGGGACAGGGGGTGGTGACTGAA. Amino acids: CSANPGQGVVTE. The whole CDR3 reads CSANPGQGVVTEAFF. The chain combines TRBV20-1 with TRBJ1-1; the match to TRBD1 covers 11 bases. Coverage ceases 3 residues before the CDR3 finishes, and the germline J gene fills in the end. The V segment lost 4 bases and the J segment 5 bases; nucleotides outside the gene matches: 9. This CDR3 contains 15 residues. Germline V lookup: CDR1 DFQATT, CDR2 SNEGSKA (reference sequence).

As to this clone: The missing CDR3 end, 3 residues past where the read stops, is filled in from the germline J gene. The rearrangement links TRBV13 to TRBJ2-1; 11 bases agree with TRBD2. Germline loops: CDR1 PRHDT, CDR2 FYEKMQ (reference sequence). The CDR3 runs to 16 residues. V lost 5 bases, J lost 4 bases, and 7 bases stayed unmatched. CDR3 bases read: TGTGCCAGCAGCACTAGCGGGAGATCTCCTTACAATGAG. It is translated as CASSTSGRSPYNE. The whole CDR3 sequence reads CASSTSGRSPYNEQFF.

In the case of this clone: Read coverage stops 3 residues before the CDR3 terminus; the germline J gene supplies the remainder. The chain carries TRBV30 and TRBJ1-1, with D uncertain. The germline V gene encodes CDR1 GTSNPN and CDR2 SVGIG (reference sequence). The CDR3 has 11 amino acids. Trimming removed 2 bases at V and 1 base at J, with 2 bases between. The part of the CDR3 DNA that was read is TGTGCCTGGAGTCGGAACACTGAA. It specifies CAWSRNTE. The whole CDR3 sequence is CAWSRNTEAFF.

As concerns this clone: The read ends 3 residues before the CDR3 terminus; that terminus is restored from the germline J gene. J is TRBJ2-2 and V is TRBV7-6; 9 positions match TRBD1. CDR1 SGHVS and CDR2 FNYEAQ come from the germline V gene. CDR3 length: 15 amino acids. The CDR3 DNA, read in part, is TGTGCCAGCAGCTCCGTCCCGGGACAGGGTTCACCG. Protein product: CASSSVPGQGSP. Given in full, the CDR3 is CASSSVPGQGSPLFF.

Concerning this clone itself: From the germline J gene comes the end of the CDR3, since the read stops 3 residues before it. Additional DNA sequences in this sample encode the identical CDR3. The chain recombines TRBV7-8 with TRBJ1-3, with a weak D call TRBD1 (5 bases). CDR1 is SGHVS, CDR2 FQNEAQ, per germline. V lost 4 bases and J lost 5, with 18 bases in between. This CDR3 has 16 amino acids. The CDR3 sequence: CASSSPLWGGRNTIYF. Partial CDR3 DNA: TGTGCCAGCAGCTCCCCGCTGTGGGGGGGGAGAAACACC. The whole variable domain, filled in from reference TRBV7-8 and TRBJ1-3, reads GAGVSQSPRYKVAKRGQDVALRCDPISGHVSLFWYQQALGQGPEFLTYFQNEAQLDKSGLPSDRFFAERPEGSVSTLKIQRTQQEDSAVYLCASSSPLWGGRNTIYFGEGSWLTVV.

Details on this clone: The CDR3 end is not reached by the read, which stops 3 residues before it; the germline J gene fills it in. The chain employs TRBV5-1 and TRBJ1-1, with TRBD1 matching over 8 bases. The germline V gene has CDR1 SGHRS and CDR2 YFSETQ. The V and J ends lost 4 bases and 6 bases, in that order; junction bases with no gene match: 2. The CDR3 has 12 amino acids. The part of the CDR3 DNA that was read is TGCGCCAGCAGCCTCAGGGGGCCTGAA. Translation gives CASSLRGPE. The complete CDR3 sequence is CASSLRGPEAFF.

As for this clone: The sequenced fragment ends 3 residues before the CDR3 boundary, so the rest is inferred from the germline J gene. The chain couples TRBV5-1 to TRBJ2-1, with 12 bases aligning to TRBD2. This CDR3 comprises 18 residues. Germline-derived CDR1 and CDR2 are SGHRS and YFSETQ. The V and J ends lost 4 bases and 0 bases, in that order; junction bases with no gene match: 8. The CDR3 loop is CASSTSGGPFSSYNEQFF. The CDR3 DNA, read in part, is TGCGCCAGCAGCACTAGCGGGGGGCCATTCAGCTCCTACAATGAG.

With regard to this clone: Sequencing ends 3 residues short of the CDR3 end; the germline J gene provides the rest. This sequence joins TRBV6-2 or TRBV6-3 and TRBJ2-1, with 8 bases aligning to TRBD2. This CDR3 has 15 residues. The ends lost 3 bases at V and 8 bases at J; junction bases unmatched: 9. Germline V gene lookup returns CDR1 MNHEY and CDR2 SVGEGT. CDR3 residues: CASSYSGLGGYEQFF. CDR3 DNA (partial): TGTGCCAGCAGTTATTCGGGACTAGGCGGGTATGAG.

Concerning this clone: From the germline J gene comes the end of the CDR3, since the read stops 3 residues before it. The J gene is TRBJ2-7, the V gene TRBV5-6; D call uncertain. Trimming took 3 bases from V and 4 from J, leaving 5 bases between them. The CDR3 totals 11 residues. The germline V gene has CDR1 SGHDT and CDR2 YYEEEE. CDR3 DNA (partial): TGTGCCAGCAGCTCAGGATACGAG. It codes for CASSSGYE. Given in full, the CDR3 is CASSSGYEQYF.

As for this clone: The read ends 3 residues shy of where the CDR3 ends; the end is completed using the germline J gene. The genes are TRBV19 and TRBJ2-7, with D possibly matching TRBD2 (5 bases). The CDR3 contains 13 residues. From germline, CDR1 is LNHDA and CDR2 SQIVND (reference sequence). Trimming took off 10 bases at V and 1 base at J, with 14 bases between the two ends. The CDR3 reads CATGPGLSYEQYF. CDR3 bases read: TGTGCCACTGGCCCCGGACTTTCCTACGAG.

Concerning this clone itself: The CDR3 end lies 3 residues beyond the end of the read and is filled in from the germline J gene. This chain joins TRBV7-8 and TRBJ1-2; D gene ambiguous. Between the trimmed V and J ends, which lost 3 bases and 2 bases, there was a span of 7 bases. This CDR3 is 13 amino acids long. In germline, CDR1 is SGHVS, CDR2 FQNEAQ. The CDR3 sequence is CASSFPLNYGYTF. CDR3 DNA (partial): TGTGCCAGCAGCTTTCCTTTAAACTATGGC.

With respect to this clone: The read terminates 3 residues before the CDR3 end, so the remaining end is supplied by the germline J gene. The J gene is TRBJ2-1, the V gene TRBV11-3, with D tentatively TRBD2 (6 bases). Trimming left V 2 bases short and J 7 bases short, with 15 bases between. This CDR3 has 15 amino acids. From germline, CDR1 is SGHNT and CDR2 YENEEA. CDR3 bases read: TGTGCCAGCAGCTTATCCGCCGGGACTTTGAATGAG. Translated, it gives CASSLSAGTLNE. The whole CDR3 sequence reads CASSLSAGTLNEQFF.

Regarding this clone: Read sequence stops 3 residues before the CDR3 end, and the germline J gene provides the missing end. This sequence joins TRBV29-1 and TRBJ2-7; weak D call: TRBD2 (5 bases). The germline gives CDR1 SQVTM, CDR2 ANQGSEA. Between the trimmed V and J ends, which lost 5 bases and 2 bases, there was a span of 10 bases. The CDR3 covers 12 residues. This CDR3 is CSVRTGTYEQYF. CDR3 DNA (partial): TGCAGCGTTCGGACTGGAACCTACGAG.

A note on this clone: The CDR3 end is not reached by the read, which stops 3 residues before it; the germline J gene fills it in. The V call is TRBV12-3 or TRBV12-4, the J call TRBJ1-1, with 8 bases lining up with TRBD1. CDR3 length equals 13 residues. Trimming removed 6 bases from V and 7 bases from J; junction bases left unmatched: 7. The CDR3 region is CASSERTGLEAFF. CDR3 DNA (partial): TGTGCCAGCAGCGAACGGACAGGGCTTGAA.

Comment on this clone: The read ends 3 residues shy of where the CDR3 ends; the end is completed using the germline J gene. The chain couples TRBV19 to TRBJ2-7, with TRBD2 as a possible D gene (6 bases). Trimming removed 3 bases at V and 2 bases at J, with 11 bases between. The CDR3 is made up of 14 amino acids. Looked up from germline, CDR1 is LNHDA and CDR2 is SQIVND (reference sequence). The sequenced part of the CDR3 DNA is TGTGCCAGTAGTATGAACGGGGGACCCTACGAG. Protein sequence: CASSMNGGPYE. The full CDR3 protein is CASSMNGGPYEQYF. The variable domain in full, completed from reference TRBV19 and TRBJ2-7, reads DGGITQSPKYLFRKEGQNVTLSCEQNLNHDAMYWYRQDPGQGLRLIYYSQIVNDFQKGDIAEGYSVSREKKESFPLTVTSAQKNPTAFYLCASSMNGGPYEQYFGPGTRLTVT.